This T cell receptor (beta chain) stems from a study of blood T cell repertoires in COVID-19 (dated by TCRdb to about 2020). Notes on the research overall: Samples from collaborators originated in the United States, Italy and Spain and spanned both the acute and convalescent phases of COVID-19. Samples were obtained from the ongoing ImmuneRACE study (first 160 participants) and from some 1,200 subjects provided by 6 global collaborators. The material from the prospective study consisted of cDNA or gDNA derived from T cells, B-cell-depleted T cells, or PBMCs. A freely available public database, intended as a resource for researchers studying the immune response to SARS-CoV-2, is where the repertoires were released. HLA class I and class II types, where available, came from metadata supplied by the sample provider rather than from assay-based typing. Nearly every sample came with metadata listing a de-identified subject ID, COVID-19 status, age in years and sex. Deeply sampled blood TCRbeta repertoires from subjects exposed to, actively infected with, or recovered from COVID-19 were included in the dataset.

Regarding this clone: Its binding antigen is unknown. No much larger clonotype is one base removed from it; base qualities were not supplied.

The CDR3 contains 15 residues, cysteine and phenylalanine counted. The read is trimmed to its CDR3 DNA, 45 bases read in frame from base 1. CDR1 and CDR2 are drawn from the germline V gene (reference sequence): LNHDA, SQIVND. Trimming at the junction amounts to 4 bases on V and 1 base on J, and the germline ends lie 11 bases apart. The immunoSEQ Assay, a bias-controlled multiplex PCR, was used to amplify TCRbeta CDR3 regions from genomic DNA. On the study's bioinformatics: Nucleated cell counts per sample were estimated from amplification of reference gene primers within the assay. Sequence reads were collapsed and filtered to measure the absolute abundance of every unique TCRbeta CDR3 rearrangement. For each sample, productive Simpson clonality was calculated as the square root of Simpson's diversity index over productive rearrangements. Here the immuneACCESS table is served through TCRdb, limited to in-frame sequences with V and J called. Missing clones are a known gap in these copies; in checked studies unresolved V genes cover under half, and the rest lacks a known reason. V and J calls and clone size follow that table, whereas D and trimming were derived from the DNA. In this sample the table shows more than 50,000 clones, about 78% of which occur a single time. The top ten hold approximately 55% of the sample.

Collaborating institutions collected whole blood in K2EDTA tubes following their own protocols. For TCRbeta analysis, collaborator samples were shipped as frozen whole blood, as isolated PBMCs, or as DNA extracted from either sample type. Study-level results and caveats: How much clinical and demographic metadata was included differed by source and by participant, and the metadata was provided uncurated.

The chain is encoded by TRBV19 joined to TRBJ2-1; TRBD1 might be the D gene, on 6 matching bases. The receptor comes from a woman older than 75 with acute or convalescent COVID-19. The sequenced sample was peripheral blood. The bases are TGTGCCAGTAGTACCCTAGGGGGATCCTACAATGAGCAGTTCTTC. It specifies CASSTLGGSYNEQFF.